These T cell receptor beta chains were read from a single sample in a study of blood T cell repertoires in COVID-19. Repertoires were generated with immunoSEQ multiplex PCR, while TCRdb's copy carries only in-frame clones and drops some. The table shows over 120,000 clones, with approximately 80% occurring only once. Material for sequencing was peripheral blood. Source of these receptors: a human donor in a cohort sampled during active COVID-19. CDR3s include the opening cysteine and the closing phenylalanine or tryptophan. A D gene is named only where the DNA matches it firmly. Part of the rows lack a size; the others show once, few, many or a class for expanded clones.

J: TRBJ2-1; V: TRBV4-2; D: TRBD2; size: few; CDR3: CASSQQRGLAGAQEALFF; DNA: TGTGCCAGCAGCCAACAACGCGGACTAGCGGGGGCGCAGGAGGCACTTTTCTTC
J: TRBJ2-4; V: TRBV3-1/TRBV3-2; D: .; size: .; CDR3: CASSLAAAKNIQYF; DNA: TGTGCCAGCAGCCTAGCAGCTGCCAAAAACATTCAGTACTTC
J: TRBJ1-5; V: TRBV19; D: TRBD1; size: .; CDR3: CASSRDRDLQPQHF; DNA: TGTGCCAGTAGTCGGGACAGGGACCTTCAGCCCCAGCATTTT
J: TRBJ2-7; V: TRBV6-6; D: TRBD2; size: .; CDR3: CASSYSGSGGPDEQYF; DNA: TGTGCCAGCAGTTACTCGGGTAGCGGGGGGCCGGACGAGCAGTACTTC
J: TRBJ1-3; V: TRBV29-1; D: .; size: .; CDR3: CSVAPGVVGNTIYF; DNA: TGCAGCGTTGCGCCAGGGGTTGTTGGAAACACCATATATTTT
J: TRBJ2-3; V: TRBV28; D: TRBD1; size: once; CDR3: CASSGTGRFTDTQYF; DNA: TGTGCCAGCAGCGGGACAGGGAGGTTCACAGATACGCAGTATTTT
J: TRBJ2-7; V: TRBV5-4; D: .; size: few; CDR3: CASSLRQANSEQYF; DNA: TGTGCCAGCAGCCTAAGACAGGCAAATTCCGAGCAGTACTTC
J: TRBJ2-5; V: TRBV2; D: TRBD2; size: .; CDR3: CASREGVAGARKTQYF; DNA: TGTGCCAGCAGGGAAGGAGTAGCGGGAGCCCGAAAGACCCAGTACTTC
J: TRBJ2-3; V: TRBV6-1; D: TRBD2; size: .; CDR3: CASSEGFGVNKRGYNTDTQYF; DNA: TGTGCCAGCAGTGAAGGGTTCGGGGTCAATAAGCGGGGGTACAACACAGATACGCAGTATTTT
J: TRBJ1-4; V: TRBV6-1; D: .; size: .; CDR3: CASSEALGGGPSGEKLFF; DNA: TGTGCCAGCAGTGAAGCGCTGGGTGGAGGGCCTAGTGGTGAAAAACTGTTTTTT
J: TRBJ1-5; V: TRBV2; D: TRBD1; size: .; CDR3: CASSQGQDYQPQHF; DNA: TGTGCCAGCAGTCAAGGACAGGATTATCAGCCCCAGCATTTT
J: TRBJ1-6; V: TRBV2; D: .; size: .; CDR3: CASTVPTGSNSPLHF; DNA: TGTGCCAGCACTGTACCGACAGGATCTAATTCACCCCTCCACTTT
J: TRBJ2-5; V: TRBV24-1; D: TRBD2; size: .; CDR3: CATSDPKTSGQETQYF; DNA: TGTGCCACCAGTGATCCAAAGACTAGCGGCCAAGAGACCCAGTACTTC
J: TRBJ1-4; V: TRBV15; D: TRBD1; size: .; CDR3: CATSGRDRGLPNEKLFF; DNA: TGTGCCACCAGCGGCAGGGACAGGGGACTGCCTAATGAAAAACTGTTTTTT
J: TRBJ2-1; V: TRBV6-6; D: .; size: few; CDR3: CASIRTSGVEQFF; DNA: TGTGCCAGCATTCGGACATCCGGGGTTGAGCAGTTCTTC
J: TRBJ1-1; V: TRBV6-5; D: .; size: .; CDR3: CASSYRTANTEAFF; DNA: TGTGCCAGCAGTTACCGGACAGCTAACACTGAAGCTTTCTTT
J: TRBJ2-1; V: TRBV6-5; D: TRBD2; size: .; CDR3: CASKGLAGKNEQFF; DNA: TGTGCCAGCAAAGGACTAGCGGGAAAGAATGAGCAGTTCTTC
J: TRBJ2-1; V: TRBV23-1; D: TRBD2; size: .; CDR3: CASSHDERGGIDEQFF; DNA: TGCGCCAGCAGTCACGATGAGCGGGGGGGAATTGATGAGCAGTTCTTC
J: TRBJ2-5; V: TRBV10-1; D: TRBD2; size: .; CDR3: CASRGAGVRRKTQYF; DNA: TGCGCCAGCAGAGGGGCGGGGGTGAGGCGAAAGACCCAGTACTTC
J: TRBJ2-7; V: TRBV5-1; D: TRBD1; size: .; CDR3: CASSPAGTGAFEQYF; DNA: TGCGCCAGCAGCCCGGCCGGGACAGGGGCGTTCGAGCAGTACTTC
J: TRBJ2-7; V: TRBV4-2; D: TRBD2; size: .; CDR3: CASSQGRGGFYEQYF; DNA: TGTGCCAGCAGCCAGGGACGGGGGGGCTTCTACGAGCAGTACTTC
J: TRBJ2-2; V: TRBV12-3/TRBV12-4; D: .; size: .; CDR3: CASVLNTGELFF; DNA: TGTGCCAGCGTATTGAACACCGGGGAGCTGTTTTTT
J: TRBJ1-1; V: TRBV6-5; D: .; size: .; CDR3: CASSQNTLTEAFF; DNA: TGTGCCAGCAGTCAAAATACCCTAACTGAAGCTTTCTTT
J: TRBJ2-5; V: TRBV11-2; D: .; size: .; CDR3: CASSLTVRGPETQYF; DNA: TGTGCCAGCAGCTTAACAGTCAGGGGCCCAGAGACCCAGTACTTC
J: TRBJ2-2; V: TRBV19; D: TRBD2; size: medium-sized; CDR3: CASSYTSGYTGELFF; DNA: TGTGCCAGTAGTTATACTAGCGGGTACACCGGGGAGCTGTTTTTT
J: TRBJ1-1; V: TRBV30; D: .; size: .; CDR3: CAWSPLNTEAFF; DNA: TGTGCCTGGAGCCCCTTGAACACTGAAGCTTTCTTT
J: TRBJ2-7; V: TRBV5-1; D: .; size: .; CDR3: CASSTLPLGQGSYEQYF; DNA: TGCGCCAGCAGCACCCTTCCCCTGGGTCAGGGTAGCTACGAGCAGTACTTC
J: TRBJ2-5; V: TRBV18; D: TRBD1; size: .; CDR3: CASSPADRVVETQYF; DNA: TGTGCCAGCTCACCTGCCGACAGGGTGGTGGAGACCCAGTACTTC
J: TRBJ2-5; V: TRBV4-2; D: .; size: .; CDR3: CASSQAQSGLETQYF; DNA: TGTGCCAGCAGCCAAGCCCAAAGCGGCCTCGAGACCCAGTACTTC
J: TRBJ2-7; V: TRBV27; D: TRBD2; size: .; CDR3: CASRGLAGIYEQYF; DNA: TGTGCCAGCAGAGGACTAGCGGGGATCTACGAGCAGTACTTC
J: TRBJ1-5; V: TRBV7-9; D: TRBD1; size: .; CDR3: CASSLEGQGASQPQHF; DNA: TGTGCCAGCAGCTTAGAAGGACAGGGGGCTAGCCAGCCCCAGCATTTT